What follows describes a single T cell receptor beta chain. These data originate in a study of blood T cell repertoires in COVID-19. Study at large: Samples representing acute and convalescent COVID-19 were sourced from the United States, Italy and Spain. Sources were T cells, B-cell-depleted T cells, or PBMCs; the material itself was cDNA or gDNA.

Methods used by the authors: Estimated nucleated cell counts came from reference gene primer amplification. This table comes from immunoSEQ multiplex PCR, and its TCRdb copy is limited to in-frame clones, with some not included. From that table come the V and J calls and clone size; the DNA was used to work out D and trimming. This sample has around 700,000 clones, with 85% to 90% found just once. The CDR3 loop spans 14 amino acids. Germline V gene lookup returns CDR1 MNHNS and CDR2 SASEGT. With V trimmed by 1 base and J by 6 bases, 4 bases remained unmatched. This rearrangement joins TRBV6-1 to TRBJ2-3; 7 bases match TRBD1. The sequence was collected from a woman aged 18-35 years with acute or convalescent COVID-19. Sample: peripheral blood. The CDR3 DNA is TGTGCCAGCAGTGAAGTGACAGGGACGGATACGCAGTATTTT. Residues: CASSEVTGTDTQYF.